This TCR beta chain was sequenced during a study of molecular identifiers for immune sequencing clone quantification. Each CDR3 protein gets one entry after TCRdb re-called the PCR reads with MiXCR. The sample lists some 41,000 distinct CDR3 sequences, approximately 17% occurring once. In its sample, this clonotype was seen many times. Naive CD8 T cells were picked out by sorting for CD8+CD4-CCR7+CD45RA+. This sequence was found in a human donor in good health. Some libraries in this study had Jurkat cell RNA spiked in. The sample comprised naive CD8+ T cells from blood, with Jurkat cell RNA spiked in. The subset denotes: FACS-sorted CD8+CD4-CCR7+CD45RA+ naive T cells.

The CDR3 nucleotides read TGTGCCAGCAGTCAAGGACAGGGGGCGGTAAAGACCCAGTACTTC. This translates into CASSQGQGAVKTQYF. This chain joins TRBV12-3 or TRBV12-4 and TRBJ2-5, with 11 bases fitting TRBD1. The CDR3 consists of 15 residues. V was clipped by 5 bases and J by 6 bases; unmatched bases: 8.